Below are 16 T cell receptor beta chains sequenced from a single sample in a study of cytotoxic CD8 clonotypes in ibrutinib-treated CLL. Here immunoSEQ multiplex PCR was the method, and the copy in TCRdb shows in-frame clones only, minus some. The top ten hold about 5% of the sample, which has 13,000 to 15,000 clones, under 70% seen once. The sequences come from PBMCs, collected before ibrutinib treatment. The source is a human donor with chronic lymphocytic leukemia.

The genes are TRBV9 and TRBJ2-2; D call uncertain. V gave up 4 bases and J gave up 5 bases, with 6 bases separating them. CDR1 is SGDLS, CDR2 YYNGEE, per germline. CDR3 length: 12 residues. CDR3 DNA: TGTGCCAGCAGCTCCATTACCGGGGAGCTGTTTTTT. This translates into CASSSITGELFF.

This chain uses TRBV9 with TRBJ2-6; tentatively, D is TRBD1 or TRBD2 (6 bases each). CDR1 and CDR2 from the germline V gene are SGDLS and YYNGEE. The CDR3 has 15 amino acids. Trimming pared 4 bases from V and 5 bases from J, leaving 13 bases between. The CDR3 region has the DNA TGTGCCAGCAGCTCTGAGGGGGGTAGGGCCAACGTCCTGACTTTC. Translating gives CASSSEGGRANVLTF.

This clone occurred a few times. The chain couples TRBV6-6 to TRBJ1-2; 7 bases line up with TRBD1. Looked up from germline, CDR1 is MNHNY and CDR2 is SVGAGI (reference sequence). The junction had 13 bases not matched to a gene; V was cut back by 7 bases and J by 5 bases. The CDR3 is 15 residues long. CDR3 bases: TGTGCCAGCACCCCAACGGGACAGAGTCTTTATGGCTACACCTTC. Its protein product is CASTPTGQSLYGYTF.

The sample holds a few counts of this clone. The chain couples TRBV9 to TRBJ1-5; D is perhaps TRBD1 (5 bases). The CDR3 consists of 15 residues. Germline assignment: CDR1 SGDLS and CDR2 YYNGEE. V dropped 0 bases and J dropped 7 bases, with 14 bases sitting between them. In DNA form, the CDR3 reads TGTGCCAGCAGCGTAGAGGACGCCAAGGGGCAGCCCCAGCATTTT. Translated: CASSVEDAKGQPQHF.

The chain uses TRBV7-9 and TRBJ2-1; TRBD2 might be the D (6 bases). Germline CDR1 is SEHNR and CDR2 is FQNEAQ (reference sequence). The CDR3 is 14 amino acids. The V and J ends lost 4 bases and 7 bases respectively, with 14 bases between them. The chain's CDR3 is CASSSWLALNEQFF. As DNA, the CDR3 is TGTGCCAGCAGCTCCTGGCTAGCGCTTAATGAGCAGTTCTTC.

The chain is built from TRBV7-3 and TRBJ2-1; TRBD2 matches 9 bases. CDR3 size: 15 residues. CDR1 and CDR2 (germline): SGHTA, FQGTGA. With V trimmed by 3 bases and J by 1 base, 1 base remained unmatched. CDR3 sequence (DNA): TGTGCCAGCAGCTTCAGCGGGGGGTCCTACAATGAGCAGTTCTTC. Protein sequence: CASSFSGGSYNEQFF.

V gene TRBV30 combines with J gene TRBJ1-2; weak D call: TRBD1 (5 bases). Germline values: CDR1 GTSNPN, CDR2 SVGIG (reference sequence). This CDR3 is built from 12 residues. V lost 5 bases and J 12 bases, leaving 19 bases between the germline ends. The CDR3, as DNA: TGTGCCTGGGGACGGGTGGTATCGGGGGACACCTTC. Protein: CAWGRVVSGDTF.

This clone was picked up one time. The junction shows a germline mismatch at one end, possibly a read error. The J gene is TRBJ2-7, the V gene TRBV19; D ambiguous. The CDR3 has 12 amino acids. Germline V CDR1 and CDR2: LNHDA, SQIVND (reference sequence). This CDR3 is CASSLNSFEQYF. DNA of the CDR3: TGTGCCAGTAGCCTGAACTCCTTCGAGCAGTACTTC. Looking up the rest from reference TRBV19 and TRBJ2-7 gives the full variable domain: DGGITQSPKYLFRKEGQNVTLSCEQNLNHDAMYWYRQDPGQGLRLIYYSQIVNDFQKGDIAEGYSVSREKKESFPLTVTSAQKNPTAFYLCASSLNSFEQYFGPGTRLTVT.

The genes are TRBV7-2 and TRBJ2-3, with D unresolved. Germline V gives CDR1 SGHTA, CDR2 FQGNSA. V lost 1 base, J lost 6 bases, and 8 bases lay in between. This CDR3 region has 13 residues. CDR3 bases: TGTGCCAGCAGCTTAGGCCCCCAGGATACGCAGTATTTT. It specifies CASSLGPQDTQYF. The full variable domain, its missing parts supplied by reference TRBV7-2 and TRBJ2-3, is GAGVSQSPSNKVTEKGKDVELRCDPISGHTALYWYRQSLGQGLEFLIYFQGNSAPDKSGLPSDRFSAERTGGSVSTLTIQRTQQEDSAVYLCASSLGPQDTQYFGPGTRLTVL.

This rearrangement joins TRBV11-2 to TRBJ2-7; a weak D match, TRBD2 (6 bases). CDR1 SGHAT and CDR2 FQNNGV come from the germline V gene. CDR3 size: 12 residues. Trimming removed 0 bases from V and 12 bases from J, with 12 bases in between. CDR3 loop: CASSLDRGSRYF. CDR3 coding DNA: TGTGCCAGCAGCTTAGATCGGGGGTCTAGGTACTTC.

This clone was observed a few times. This chain joins TRBV7-6 and TRBJ1-4, with D tentatively TRBD1 (6 bases). The germline V and J ends were trimmed by 2 bases and 7 bases, with 8 bases remaining between them. CDR3 size: 13 residues. Looked up from germline, CDR1 is SGHVS and CDR2 is FNYEAQ. As DNA, the CDR3 is TGTGCCAGCAGCTTAACCAGGGGTGAAAAACTGTTTTTT. Protein sequence: CASSLTRGEKLFF.

This chain connects TRBV28 to TRBJ2-2, with D possibly being TRBD1 or TRBD2 (5 bases each). V dropped 6 bases and J dropped 5 bases, with 19 bases sitting between them. CDR1 is MDHEN, CDR2 SYDVKM, per germline. CDR3 size: 16 residues. The CDR3 nucleotides are TGTGCCAGCAGCCTACACACCGGGACCCTAACCGGGGAGCTGTTTTTT. This codes for CASSLHTGTLTGELFF.

The rearrangement joins TRBV6-9 to TRBJ2-6; D may be TRBD1 or TRBD2 (5 bases each). V was pared by 2 bases and J by 0 bases, with 20 bases between. The CDR3 has 20 amino acids. Germline-derived CDR1 and CDR2 are MNHGY and SVAAGI. In DNA, the CDR3 is TGTGCCAGCAGTTATGTAGGGACGGGAAATATACCCTCTGGGGCCAACGTCCTGACTTTC. It yields the protein CASSYVGTGNIPSGANVLTF.

The chain links TRBV9 to TRBJ1-1; no clear D. CDR1 and CDR2 (germline): SGDLS, YYNGEE. CDR3 length: 14 residues. V dropped 0 bases and J dropped 0 bases, with 6 bases sitting between them. The CDR3 bases are TGTGCCAGCAGCGTAGGTTTGATGAACACTGAAGCTTTCTTT. Amino acid sequence: CASSVGLMNTEAFF.

This chain links TRBV6-5 with TRBJ2-7, with 7 nucleotides matching TRBD1. The CDR3 runs 15 residues. V gave up 4 bases and J gave up 5 bases; unmatched junction bases: 11. The germline V gene has CDR1 MNHEY and CDR2 SVGAGI. As DNA, the CDR3 is TGTGCCAGCAGTTCCCCCCCCCAGGGGGTCCACGAGCAGTACTTC. Translation gives CASSSPPQGVHEQYF.

This clone has just one count. The CDR3 reads CASSSGQGIYGYTF. DNA for the CDR3: TGTGCCAGCAGTTCCGGACAGGGGATCTATGGCTACACCTTC. V usage is TRBV28 and J usage is TRBJ1-2; TRBD1 agrees at 9 bases. The junction had 4 bases not matched to a gene; V was cut back by 4 bases and J by 4 bases. CDR1 MDHEN and CDR2 SYDVKM come from the germline V gene. This CDR3 spans 14 amino acids.